These 12 T cell receptor beta chains were sequenced from one sample in a study of blood T cell repertoires in COVID-19. The table came from immunoSEQ multiplex PCR; TCRdb's copy has only in-frame clones and leaves some out. The data contain fewer than 200,000 clones, about 75% of them singletons. Sequenced input: peripheral blood. The receptor source for this set is a woman between 70 and 85 years old with acute or convalescent COVID-19.

The chain is built from TRBV6-1 and TRBJ2-5, with D possibly matching TRBD2 (6 bases). The CDR3 contains 15 residues. Germline lookup yields CDR1 MNHNS and CDR2 SASEGT. Trimming took 3 bases from V and 2 from J, leaving 13 bases between them. The CDR3 DNA follows: TGTGCCAGCAGTGAGACCGGGAGTTTGCAAGAGACCCAGTACTTC. This codes for CASSETGSLQETQYF.

The V and J genes are TRBV11-2 and TRBJ2-3; 7 bases line up with TRBD2. CDR1 and CDR2 from the germline V gene are SGHAT and FQNNGV. This CDR3 contains 15 residues. The V and J ends lost 2 bases and 1 base, in that order; junction bases with no gene match: 3. The CDR3 sequence: CASSLSGVGTDTQYF. The CDR3 coding sequence is TGTGCCAGCAGCTTAAGCGGGGTGGGCACAGATACGCAGTATTTT.

The chain is built from TRBV7-9 and TRBJ2-7; the D is unclear. Germline lookup yields CDR1 SEHNR and CDR2 FQNEAQ (reference sequence). Trimming removed 5 bases from V and 0 bases from J, with 8 bases in between. The CDR3 length is 13 residues. CDR3 DNA sequence: TGTGCCAGCAGCCCTACGAACTCCTACGAGCAGTACTTC. Translated: CASSPTNSYEQYF.

This clone was observed a handful of times. This chain links TRBV25-1 with TRBJ1-2, with 9 bases that match TRBD1. V lost 6 bases and J lost 5; bases outside the gene matches: 10. The CDR3 runs 15 residues. Germline V gives CDR1 MGHDK, CDR2 SYGVNS. For the CDR3, the DNA is TGTGCCAGCAGCGGGGACAGGGCGCTTAGTTATGGCTACACCTTC. Translated: CASSGDRALSYGYTF.

The chain couples TRBV27 to TRBJ2-6; D gene uncertain. Germline V gene sequence: CDR1 MNHEY, CDR2 SMNVEV (reference sequence). The CDR3 spans 14 residues. V was clipped by 6 bases and J by 0 bases, with 6 bases between them. CDR3 region: CASSFLSGANVLTF. DNA of the CDR3: TGTGCCAGCAGCTTCCTCTCTGGGGCCAACGTCCTGACTTTC. Using reference TRBV27 and TRBJ2-6 for the parts outside the CDR3, the full variable domain is EAQVTQNPRYLITVTGKKLTVTCSQNMNHEYMSWYRQDPGLGLRQIYYSMNVEVTDKGDVPEGYKVSRKEKRNFPLILESPSPNQTSLYFCASSFLSGANVLTFGAGSRLTVL.

This rearrangement joins TRBV7-2 to TRBJ2-4; tentatively, D is TRBD1 (6 bases). This CDR3 contains 17 residues. Trimming stripped 4 bases from V and 4 bases from J, with 20 bases between. Per germline, CDR1 SGHTA and CDR2 FQGNSA. This chain's CDR3 is CASSSSGLRGDKNIQYF. CDR3 coding DNA: TGTGCCAGCAGCTCTAGTGGGCTCAGGGGCGATAAAAACATTCAGTACTTC.

The rearrangement joins TRBV7-2 to TRBJ2-3; D possibly corresponds to TRBD2 (6 bases). The V gene lost 0 bases and the J gene lost 0 bases, with 7 bases spanning the gap. From germline, CDR1 is SGHTA and CDR2 FQGNSA. CDR3 length: 15 amino acids. CDR3 in amino acids: CASSLAGRSTDTQYF. Here the CDR3 DNA reads TGTGCCAGCAGCTTAGCGGGGAGGAGCACAGATACGCAGTATTTT.

The chain carries TRBV3-1 (or the pseudogene TRBV3-2) and TRBJ2-1, with 13 positions matching TRBD2. Germline trimming cut 3 bases from V and 8 bases from J; bases unmatched to any gene: 7. CDR3 length: 16 residues. The germline V gene encodes CDR1 LGHDT and CDR2 YNNKEL (reference sequence). The CDR3 sequence is CASSHTPGLAGYEQFF. The CDR3 coding sequence is TGTGCCAGCAGCCACACCCCGGGACTAGCGGGATATGAGCAGTTCTTC.

The rearrangement joins TRBV12-5 to TRBJ1-4; D is uncertain. V lost 6 bases, J lost 0 bases, and 14 bases lay in between. The CDR3 is 16 residues long. In germline, CDR1 is LGHNT, CDR2 FRNRAP. CDR3 amino acids: CASGSLKGATNEKLFF. CDR3 in DNA: TGTGCTAGTGGGAGCCTAAAGGGAGCAACTAATGAAAAACTGTTTTTT.

The V call is TRBV7-9, the J call TRBJ2-1; 7 bases map to TRBD1. CDR3 size: 16 residues. Germline V gives CDR1 SEHNR, CDR2 FQNEAQ (reference sequence). Unmatched junction bases numbered 13, after V lost 5 bases and J lost 6 bases. CDR3 DNA: TGTGCCAGCAGCCCCCGACCCACGACAGGGAGCAATGAGCAGTTCTTC. Its protein is CASSPRPTTGSNEQFF.

The chain is built from TRBV2 and TRBJ2-5, with TRBD2 identical over 8 bases. The ends lost 3 bases at V and 5 bases at J; junction bases unmatched: 8. The CDR3 contains 15 residues. Germline loops: CDR1 SNHLY, CDR2 FYNNEI. The CDR3 loop reads CASSESAGGRETQYF. CDR3 nucleotide sequence: TGTGCCAGCAGTGAGTCTGCGGGAGGCCGGGAGACCCAGTACTTC.

In its sample, this clone was seen once. The rearrangement links TRBV5-6 to TRBJ2-5; 7 bases are shared with TRBD1. The CDR3 length is 14 residues. The V and J ends lost 4 bases and 1 base, in that order; junction bases with no gene match: 4. CDR1 SGHDT and CDR2 YYEEEE come from the germline V gene. The CDR3 DNA sequence: TGTGCCAGCAGCCCCACAGGGGCCCAAGAGACCCAGTACTTC. Translated: CASSPTGAQETQYF.